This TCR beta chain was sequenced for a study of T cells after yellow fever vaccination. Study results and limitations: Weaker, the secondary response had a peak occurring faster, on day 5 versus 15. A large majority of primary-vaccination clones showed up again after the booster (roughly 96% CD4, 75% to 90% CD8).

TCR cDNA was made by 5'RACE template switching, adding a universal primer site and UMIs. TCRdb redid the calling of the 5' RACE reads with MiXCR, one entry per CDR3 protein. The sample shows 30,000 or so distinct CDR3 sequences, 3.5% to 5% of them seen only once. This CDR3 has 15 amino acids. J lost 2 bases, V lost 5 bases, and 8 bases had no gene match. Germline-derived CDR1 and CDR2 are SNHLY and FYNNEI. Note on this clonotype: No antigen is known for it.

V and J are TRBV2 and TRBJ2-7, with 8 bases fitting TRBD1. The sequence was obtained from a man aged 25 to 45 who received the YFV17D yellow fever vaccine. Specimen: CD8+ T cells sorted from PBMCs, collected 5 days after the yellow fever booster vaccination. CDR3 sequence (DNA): TGTGCCAGCAGTATGCCTTGGACAGGGACCTACGAGCAGTACTTC. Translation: CASSMPWTGTYEQYF.